The 29 T cell receptor beta chains below all came from one sample that was sequenced in a study of cytomegalovirus exposure and HLA in healthy donors. It was with 60 Vbeta and 13 Jbeta primers that the PCR ran. The table came from immunoSEQ multiplex PCR; TCRdb's copy has only in-frame clones and leaves some out. Of 95,000 to 130,000 clones in the sample, 70% to 75% were seen once. Material for sequencing was PBMCs. Source of these receptors: a woman younger than 30 in good health and CMV-seronegative.

The CDR3 here is CASSSPSGGSISYNEQFF. CDR3 nucleotides: TGTGCCAGCAGCTCCCCATCAGGGGGATCTATCTCCTACAATGAGCAGTTCTTC. The gene calls are TRBV11-2 and TRBJ2-1; 7 bases map to TRBD1. The ends lost 4 bases at V and 0 bases at J; junction bases unmatched: 12. CDR1 SGHAT and CDR2 FQNNGV come from the germline V gene. There are 18 residues in the CDR3.

This rearrangement joins TRBV10-3 to TRBJ2-1; 8 nucleotides align to TRBD1. Per germline, CDR1 ENHRY and CDR2 SYGVKD. Trimming at V came to 5 bases and at J to 0 bases, leaving 6 bases not matched to a gene. This CDR3 region has 16 residues. The CDR3 reads CAISTRTGISYNEQFF. CDR3 DNA: TGTGCCATCAGTACACGGACAGGGATCTCCTACAATGAGCAGTTCTTC.

In its sample, this clone was seen a few times. The chain combines TRBV10-3 with TRBJ2-7; perhaps TRBD1 as D (6 bases). Germline assignment: CDR1 ENHRY and CDR2 SYGVKD. The CDR3 loop spans 16 amino acids. V lost 6 bases and J 2 bases, leaving 20 bases between the germline ends. CDR3 bases: TGTGCCATCAGGGTTACGAATGTGGACAGAACCTACGAGCAGTACTTC. Its protein product is CAIRVTNVDRTYEQYF.

The chain combines TRBV2 with TRBJ1-5; D not resolved. Germline V gives CDR1 SNHLY, CDR2 FYNNEI. Between the trimmed V and J ends, which lost 4 bases and 7 bases, there was a span of 14 bases. The CDR3 length is 14 residues. Here the CDR3 DNA reads TGTGCCAGCAGTGGGGAGGGAGCCACACAGCCCCAGCATTTT. Translated, it gives CASSGEGATQPQHF.

The J gene is TRBJ2-7, the V gene TRBV2, with D perhaps matching TRBD1 (5 bases). Per germline, CDR1 SNHLY and CDR2 FYNNEI. The CDR3 length is 13 residues. V lost 7 bases and J lost 7, with 17 bases in between. The CDR3 spells CASTQSRPGEQYF. Written as DNA, the CDR3 is TGTGCCAGCACCCAGAGTAGGCCAGGGGAGCAGTACTTC.

The chain recombines TRBV18 with TRBJ2-5; 7 bases are a match to TRBD1. V shed 3 bases, J shed 2 bases, and the junction held 6 bases outside the gene matches. Germline lookup yields CDR1 KGHSH and CDR2 LQKENI. The CDR3 has 15 amino acids. CDR3 in DNA: TGTGCCAGCTCACCGCTTGGGACAGAACAAGAGACCCAGTACTTC. The encoded protein is CASSPLGTEQETQYF.

The V and J genes are TRBV7-9 and TRBJ1-5; the match to TRBD1 covers 12 bases. Germline V gives CDR1 SEHNR, CDR2 FQNEAQ (reference sequence). With V trimmed by 4 bases and J by 6 bases, 4 bases remained unmatched. The CDR3 runs 15 residues. CDR3 nucleotide sequence: TGTGCCAGCAGCTGGGGGACAGGGGGCGGTCAGCCCCAGCATTTT. As protein: CASSWGTGGGQPQHF.

This chain uses TRBV5-6 with TRBJ2-7, with 9 bases that match TRBD2. CDR1 SGHDT and CDR2 YYEEEE come from the germline V gene. Trimming cost V 7 bases and J 2 bases; bases outside gene matches: 7. The CDR3 loop spans 14 amino acids. The CDR3 DNA follows: TGTGCCAGCTATTCTCAGCGGGAGGCCTACGAGCAGTACTTC. This sequence encodes CASYSQREAYEQYF.

The chain couples TRBV27 to TRBJ2-1; 9 nucleotides line up with TRBD2. The J segment lost 0 bases and the V segment lost 3 bases, leaving 3 bases of the junction unmatched. CDR3 length equals 16 residues. Germline loops: CDR1 MNHEY, CDR2 SMNVEV (reference sequence). The CDR3 spells CASSFSGGSSYNEQFF. Written as DNA, the CDR3 is TGTGCCAGCAGTTTTAGCGGGGGTAGCTCCTACAATGAGCAGTTCTTC.

Here the CDR3 reads CSASIDTEAFF. CDR3 coding DNA: TGCAGTGCTAGTATAGACACTGAAGCTTTCTTT. The V call is TRBV20-1, the J call TRBJ1-1; D gene ambiguous. From germline, CDR1 is DFQATT and CDR2 SNEGSKA (reference sequence). The CDR3 consists of 11 residues. Trimming removed 3 bases from V and 3 bases from J, with 5 bases in between.

This clone was observed a single time. The V call is TRBV5-1, the J call TRBJ1-5; D is perhaps TRBD1 (5 bases). The CDR3 length is 15 residues. Germline V CDR1 and CDR2: SGHRS, YFSETQ. V lost 0 bases and J 3 bases, leaving 10 bases between the germline ends. This CDR3 reads CASSLAGFDNQPQHF. CDR3 in DNA: TGCGCCAGCAGCTTGGCAGGGTTTGACAATCAGCCCCAGCATTTT.

The chain employs TRBV7-9 and TRBJ1-2; the match to TRBD1 covers 9 bases. CDR3 size: 13 residues. Losses at the gene ends were 10 bases for V and 2 bases for J; bases not matched to a gene: 5. In germline, CDR1 is SEHNR, CDR2 FQNEAQ (reference sequence). The CDR3 loop is CAILGQGNYGYTF. In nucleotides, the CDR3 is TGTGCCATCTTGGGACAGGGAAACTATGGCTACACCTTC.

The chain couples TRBV2 to TRBJ1-2; D possibly corresponds to TRBD1 (5 bases). The CDR3 spans 14 residues. Germline CDR1 and CDR2: SNHLY and FYNNEI. Trimming left V 6 bases short and J 7 bases short, with 18 bases between. The CDR3 region is CASSGGEGGGGYTF. CDR3 sequence (DNA): TGTGCCAGCAGCGGGGGGGAGGGCGGCGGTGGCTACACCTTC.

The rearrangement links TRBV5-1 to TRBJ1-2; 7 nucleotides align to TRBD1. Trimming removed 3 bases from V and 4 bases from J; junction bases left unmatched: 3. This CDR3 comprises 13 residues. Germline CDR1 SGHRS, CDR2 YFSETQ. The CDR3: CASSSRGAYGYTF. The CDR3 nucleotides are TGCGCCAGCAGCTCCAGGGGGGCCTATGGCTACACCTTC.

Points on this clone: At one boundary the junction diverges from the germline segment, which might be a read error. J is TRBJ2-6 and V is TRBV27; D possibly corresponds to TRBD2 (6 bases). Germline lookup yields CDR1 MNHEY and CDR2 SMNVEV (reference sequence). The CDR3 is 17 amino acids. CDR3 region: CASSWRGSGSEANVLTF. The CDR3 bases are TGTGCCAGCAGTTGGAGGGGATCGGGCTCTGAGGCCAACGTCCTGACTTTC.

V is TRBV28 and J is TRBJ1-2; 8 bases agree with TRBD1. The V segment lost 3 bases and the J segment 0 bases; nucleotides outside the gene matches: 6. The length of the CDR3 is 16 residues. Germline lookup yields CDR1 MDHEN and CDR2 SYDVKM. CDR3: CASSFPTGVANYGYTF. CDR3 in DNA: TGTGCCAGCAGTTTCCCGACAGGGGTAGCTAACTATGGCTACACCTTC.

The chain uses TRBV5-1 and TRBJ1-4; 7 positions match TRBD1. The V gene end was trimmed by 0 bases and the J gene end by 7 bases; junction bases not matched to a gene: 6. This CDR3 spans 15 amino acids. Germline V lookup: CDR1 SGHRS, CDR2 YFSETQ. This chain's CDR3 is CASSLAAQGGEKLFF. The CDR3 bases are TGCGCCAGCAGCTTGGCCGCGCAGGGGGGTGAAAAACTGTTTTTT.

The chain is built from TRBV4-1 and TRBJ1-3, with a weak D call TRBD1 (5 bases). The length of the CDR3 is 15 residues. Germline values: CDR1 MGHRA, CDR2 YSYEKL. V dropped 6 bases and J dropped 3 bases, with 15 bases sitting between them. DNA for the CDR3: TGCGCCAGCAGTTCAGATGCGACAGATGGAAACACCATATATTTT. This gives the protein CASSSDATDGNTIYF.

The sample holds one count of this clone. The CDR3 DNA reads TGTGCCACCACGGGAGGGATCTCCTCCTACGAGCAGTACTTC. Its translation is CATTGGISSYEQYF. J is TRBJ2-5 and V is TRBV10-3; 8 bases agree with TRBD2. The end of the DNA is better explained by TRBJ2-7, so the J call may be wrong. CDR3 length: 14 residues. Germline CDR1 is ENHRY and CDR2 is SYGVKD.

The CDR3 region has the DNA TGTGCCAGCAGCCCCGGACAGGCTGGACAGCCCCAGCATTTT. The encoded protein is CASSPGQAGQPQHF. The J gene is TRBJ1-5, the V gene TRBV2; 7 bases line up with TRBD1. The trim removed 6 bases at V and 7 bases at J, leaving 9 bases unmatched. CDR1 is SNHLY, CDR2 FYNNEI, per germline. CDR3 length equals 14 residues.

This clone was detected only a few times. The chain joins TRBV30 to TRBJ1-2; no definite D call. Per the germline V gene, CDR1 is GTSNPN and CDR2 is SVGIG (reference sequence). V gave up 4 bases and J gave up 0 bases, with 6 bases separating them. This CDR3 has 12 amino acids. The CDR3 DNA reads as TGTGCCTGGACACACGCTAACTATGGCTACACCTTC. The encoded protein is CAWTHANYGYTF.

This chain joins TRBV6-5 and TRBJ1-2; a possible D gene is TRBD1 (5 bases). Germline assignment: CDR1 MNHEY and CDR2 SVGAGI. Trimming removed 5 bases from V and 5 bases from J, with 12 bases in between. The length of the CDR3 is 13 residues. The CDR3 spells CASSPGGGYGYTF. Here the CDR3 DNA reads TGTGCCAGCAGTCCGGGGGGGGGTTATGGCTACACCTTC.

In its sample, this clone was seen once. J is TRBJ2-7 and V is TRBV5-1; D not certain. V gave up 0 bases and J gave up 2 bases, with 9 bases separating them. In germline, CDR1 is SGHRS, CDR2 YFSETQ. This CDR3 is built from 14 residues. CDR3 sequence: CASSLGTDPYEQYF. DNA for the CDR3: TGCGCCAGCAGCTTGGGTACAGACCCCTACGAGCAGTACTTC. Full variable domain (remainder filled in from reference TRBV5-1 and TRBJ2-7): KAGVTQTPRYLIKTRGQQVTLSCSPISGHRSVSWYQQTPGQGLQFLFEYFSETQRNKGNFPGRFSGRQFSNSRSEMNVSTLELGDSALYLCASSLGTDPYEQYFGPGTRLTVT.

The chain employs TRBV28 and TRBJ2-7; 7 nucleotides match TRBD2. The CDR3 is made up of 15 amino acids. CDR1 and CDR2 (germline): MDHEN, SYDVKM. The junction had 7 bases not matched to a gene; V was cut back by 3 bases and J by 2 bases. The chain's CDR3 is CASSFRTRVPYEQYF. DNA of the CDR3: TGTGCCAGCAGTTTTAGGACTAGGGTCCCCTACGAGCAGTACTTC.

The rearrangement uses TRBV9 and TRBJ1-4; TRBD1 is a possible D gene (5 bases). The germline gives CDR1 SGDLS, CDR2 YYNGEE. Trimming took off 4 bases at V and 1 base at J, with 11 bases between the two ends. This CDR3 spans 15 amino acids. The chain's CDR3 is CASSPQGGTNEKLFF. CDR3 nucleotide sequence: TGTGCCAGCAGCCCTCAGGGTGGAACTAATGAAAAACTGTTTTTT.

This chain connects TRBV11-2 to TRBJ2-7, with TRBD1 matching 9 bases. Germline V CDR1 and CDR2: SGHAT, FQNNGV. The junction had 3 bases not matched to a gene; V was cut back by 4 bases and J by 5 bases. The CDR3 is 13 residues long. The CDR3 spells CASSWDRDHEQYF. The CDR3 DNA is TGTGCCAGCAGCTGGGACAGGGACCACGAGCAGTACTTC.

The chain couples TRBV29-1 to TRBJ1-3; TRBD1 might be the D (6 bases). With 5 bases removed from V and 4 bases from J, the gap between germline ends came to 18 bases. CDR3 size: 15 residues. CDR1 is SQVTM and CDR2 is ANQGSEA in the germline V gene. The CDR3 DNA reads as TGCAGCGTTTTGGGTGCAGGGGCGCGGGGAAACACCATATATTTT. Translation gives CSVLGAGARGNTIYF.

The rearrangement links TRBV28 to TRBJ2-3; D possibly corresponds to TRBD1 (6 bases). Germline V gene sequence: CDR1 MDHEN, CDR2 SYDVKM. Trimming took off 6 bases at V and 1 base at J, with 17 bases between the two ends. The length of the CDR3 is 16 residues. The CDR3 DNA follows: TGTGCCAGCAGCTCGAGAGGCAGGGGAGGCACAGATACGCAGTATTTT. Translating it yields CASSSRGRGGTDTQYF.

The chain couples TRBV28 to TRBJ1-4, with 8 bases aligning to TRBD1. The CDR3 loop spans 15 amino acids. The V segment lost 5 bases and the J segment 8 bases; nucleotides outside the gene matches: 10. Germline V gene sequence: CDR1 MDHEN, CDR2 SYDVKM. Here the CDR3 DNA reads TGTGCCAGCAGTACTCCGGGACAGGCACGGGAAAAACTGTTTTTT. Protein: CASSTPGQAREKLFF.